The 30 T cell receptor beta chains presented below share a single source sample, sequenced in a study of shared clonotypes between healthy human individuals. TCRdb's table, derived via immunoSEQ multiplex PCR, lists solely in-frame clones and lacks some. Among 150,000 to 200,000 clones listed, over 85% were seen once. Specimen: naive CD4+ T cells sorted from blood. Noted subset: CD45RA+ positively selected. The receptors stem from a woman aged 30 to 39 in good health.

The chain has TRBV10-2 and TRBJ1-5; D is perhaps TRBD1 (6 bases). The CDR3 spans 13 residues. From germline, CDR1 is WSHSY and CDR2 SAAADI. The V end lost 8 bases, the J end lost 6 bases, and 14 bases lay between the germline ends. CDR3 amino acids: CASLGGGGQPQHF. The CDR3, as DNA: TGCGCCAGCCTCGGGGGGGGCGGTCAGCCCCAGCATTTT.

The V and J genes are TRBV5-4 and TRBJ1-2, with 8 bases aligning to TRBD1. The V segment lost 0 bases and the J segment 5 bases; nucleotides outside the gene matches: 15. This CDR3 is built from 18 residues. Germline V lookup: CDR1 SGHNT, CDR2 YYREEE (reference sequence). As DNA, the CDR3 is TGTGCCAGCAGCTTGGCCCCAGTAAGGGACAGGAGAAATTATGGCTACACCTTC. It codes for CASSLAPVRDRRNYGYTF.

The V call is TRBV18, the J call TRBJ2-1; TRBD1 matches 7 bases. V trimming: 3 bases; J trimming: 2 bases; junction bases outside the gene matches: 7. From germline, CDR1 is KGHSH and CDR2 LQKENI. CDR3 length equals 16 residues. CDR3 nucleotide sequence: TGTGCCAGCTCACCCCCCGGGACAGATACCTACAATGAGCAGTTCTTC. It encodes CASSPPGTDTYNEQFF.

This chain connects TRBV27 to TRBJ2-5, with TRBD1 as a possible D gene (5 bases). The assigned J gene may be wrong: the sequence end matches TRBJ2-7 better. The length of the CDR3 is 12 residues. Germline V gene sequence: CDR1 MNHEY, CDR2 SMNVEV (reference sequence). CDR3 region: CASRQGAYEQYF. CDR3 sequence (DNA): TGTGCCAGCAGGCAGGGCGCCTACGAGCAGTACTTC.

Here the CDR3 DNA reads TGTGCCAGCAGCTCAATCCAGGGGCAGCCCCAGCATTTT. This translates into CASSSIQGQPQHF. This chain uses TRBV5-8 with TRBJ1-5, with a possible D match to TRBD1 (6 bases). Germline CDR1 is SGHTS and CDR2 is YDEGEE. The V gene lost 3 bases and the J gene lost 7 bases, with 11 bases spanning the gap. The CDR3 is made up of 13 amino acids.

The chain employs TRBV19 and TRBJ1-5, with 7 nucleotides matching TRBD1. The V gene's germline CDR1 is LNHDA and CDR2 SQIVND (reference sequence). The CDR3 contains 14 residues. V lost 7 bases, J lost 5 bases, and 8 bases stayed unmatched. CDR3 sequence reads: CASTGGAWDQPQHF. DNA for the CDR3: TGTGCCAGTACAGGGGGGGCCTGGGATCAGCCCCAGCATTTT.

The V gene is TRBV6-1, the J gene TRBJ2-7, with D perhaps TRBD2 (6 bases). The CDR3 runs to 15 residues. CDR1 is MNHNS and CDR2 is SASEGT in the germline V gene. V gave up 1 base and J gave up 3 bases, with 13 bases separating them. The DNA for the CDR3 is TGTGCCAGCAGTGAAGGGGTTCTAGCGAGCTACGAGCAGTACTTC. Translated: CASSEGVLASYEQYF.

The chain combines TRBV4-1 with TRBJ1-4; 10 bases are shared with TRBD1. CDR3 length equals 17 residues. Trimming cost V 5 bases and J 7 bases; bases outside gene matches: 13. Germline loops: CDR1 MGHRA, CDR2 YSYEKL. The CDR3 DNA reads TGCGCCAGCAGCGGCCGGGACAGGGGAAGTTCCGGTGAAAAACTGTTTTTT. It codes for CASSGRDRGSSGEKLFF.

J is TRBJ1-2 and V is TRBV7-9, with 9 nucleotides matching TRBD1. Germline lookup yields CDR1 SEHNR and CDR2 FQNEAQ (reference sequence). The junction had 7 bases not matched to a gene; V was cut back by 1 base and J by 4 bases. The CDR3 is 16 residues long. The CDR3 DNA follows: TGTGCCAGCAGCTTAGGACACGGGACAGGGTTCTATGGCTACACCTTC. Protein sequence: CASSLGHGTGFYGYTF.

This chain links TRBV7-2 with TRBJ2-6; D is unresolved. The ends were cut back, 6 bases at V and 0 bases at J, with 3 bases in the middle. The CDR3 loop spans 13 amino acids. Germline lookup yields CDR1 SGHTA and CDR2 FQGNSA. The DNA of the CDR3 is TGTGCCAGCAGGCCCTCTGGGGCCAACGTCCTGACTTTC. Protein sequence: CASRPSGANVLTF.

The chain recombines TRBV28 with TRBJ1-5, with no clear D. The germline gives CDR1 MDHEN, CDR2 SYDVKM. With 3 bases removed from V and 5 bases from J, the gap between germline ends came to 5 bases. The CDR3 is 12 amino acids. The chain's CDR3 is CASSLFYQPQHF. CDR3 in DNA: TGTGCCAGCAGTTTGTTTTATCAGCCCCAGCATTTT. Full variable domain (missing parts from reference TRBV28 and TRBJ1-5): DVKVTQSSRYLVKRTGEKVFLECVQDMDHENMFWYRQDPGLGLRLIYFSYDVKMKEKGDIPEGYSVSREKKERFSLILESASTNQTSMYLCASSLFYQPQHFGDGTRLSIL.

This chain uses TRBV18 with TRBJ2-2; 13 positions agree with TRBD2. Germline V gives CDR1 KGHSH, CDR2 LQKENI. V shed 3 bases, J shed 3 bases, and the junction held 1 base outside the gene matches. This CDR3 is built from 16 residues. The CDR3 DNA sequence: TGTGCCAGCTCACCCGGACTAGCGGGAGACACCGGGGAGCTGTTTTTT. Its protein is CASSPGLAGDTGELFF.

About this clone itself: This CDR3 is also generated by other DNA sequences in the sample. This rearrangement joins TRBV28 to TRBJ2-7, with D hard to call. The V end was cut by 5 bases, the J end by 5 bases, with 7 bases between. Germline loops: CDR1 MDHEN, CDR2 SYDVKM. This CDR3 is 11 amino acids long. The CDR3: CASSPRHEQYF. The CDR3 bases are TGTGCCAGCAGTCCGCGACACGAGCAGTACTTC. The whole variable domain, filled in from reference TRBV28 and TRBJ2-7, reads DVKVTQSSRYLVKRTGEKVFLECVQDMDHENMFWYRQDPGLGLRLIYFSYDVKMKEKGDIPEGYSVSREKKERFSLILESASTNQTSMYLCASSPRHEQYFGPGTRLTVT.

This clone has a single count. The genes are TRBV5-1 and TRBJ2-7; 8 bases agree with TRBD2. In germline, CDR1 is SGHRS, CDR2 YFSETQ. The CDR3 totals 16 residues. J lost 4 bases, V lost 4 bases, and 13 bases had no gene match. The CDR3: CASSPTSGGITYEQYF. DNA of the CDR3: TGCGCCAGCAGCCCCACTAGCGGAGGGATTACGTACGAGCAGTACTTC.

The chain is built from TRBV2 and TRBJ1-1; D is undetermined. The germline V gene has CDR1 SNHLY and CDR2 FYNNEI. The CDR3 is made up of 14 amino acids. Trimming took off 7 bases at V and 6 bases at J, with 18 bases between the two ends. CDR3: CASTRFKGSAEAFF. In DNA form, the CDR3 reads TGTGCCAGCACGAGATTTAAGGGTAGCGCTGAAGCTTTCTTT.

J is TRBJ1-2 and V is TRBV19, with D possibly matching TRBD1 (6 bases). V was cut by 2 bases and J by 4 bases, with 20 bases left in between. The CDR3 is 17 residues long. The V gene's germline CDR1 is LNHDA and CDR2 SQIVND (reference sequence). In nucleotides, the CDR3 is TGTGCCAGTAGTATAAAAAAGGACACGGGGGCTCGCTATGGCTACACCTTC. It yields the protein CASSIKKDTGARYGYTF.

CDR3 nucleotide sequence: TGTGCCAGCAGTTTTTTAGATACGCAGTATTTT. Its translation: CASSFLDTQYF. The chain links TRBV27 to TRBJ2-3; D remains unclear. The CDR3 spans 11 residues. The V and J ends lost 3 bases and 5 bases respectively, with 3 bases between them. In germline, CDR1 is MNHEY, CDR2 SMNVEV (reference sequence).

The chain joins TRBV28 to TRBJ2-7; 12 bases fit TRBD2. The trim removed 4 bases at V and 2 bases at J, leaving 6 bases unmatched. In germline, CDR1 is MDHEN, CDR2 SYDVKM. The CDR3 loop spans 16 amino acids. The CDR3 DNA follows: TGTGCCAGCAGTTCCCCCAGGACTAGCGGGACCTACGAGCAGTACTTC. Encoded protein: CASSSPRTSGTYEQYF.

This sequence joins TRBV30 and TRBJ2-5, with D perhaps matching TRBD2 (6 bases). The DNA end is a closer match to TRBJ2-7, so the J assignment may be wrong. Germline CDR1 is GTSNPN and CDR2 is SVGIG (reference sequence). There are 15 residues in the CDR3. The DNA of the CDR3 is TGTGCCTGGAGTGAGGGCCTTCCGGGAGAGGTCGAGCAGTACTTC. Translating it yields CAWSEGLPGEVEQYF.

This chain uses TRBV30 with TRBJ1-5, with D possibly being TRBD1 (6 bases). The CDR3 runs 16 residues. Trimming cost V 0 bases and J 3 bases, with 15 bases left between them. Germline CDR1 and CDR2: GTSNPN and SVGIG (reference sequence). The chain's CDR3 is CAWSVHGRGNNQPQHF. The CDR3 bases are TGTGCCTGGAGTGTACACGGCAGGGGTAACAATCAGCCCCAGCATTTT.

On this clone itself: At one of its ends the junction is not consistent with the germline gene, which may arise from a read error. This chain uses TRBV5-4 with TRBJ2-7; 13 nucleotides line up with TRBD2. The CDR3 sequence is 19 residues long. Per germline, CDR1 SGHNT and CDR2 YYREEE (reference sequence). The CDR3 is CASSLKPGLAGSSSHEQYF. The CDR3 DNA is TGTGCCAGCAGCTTAAAACCGGGACTAGCGGGATCGAGCTCCCACGAGCAGTACTTC.

V usage is TRBV28 and J usage is TRBJ2-7; the D gene is possibly TRBD2 (5 bases). From germline, CDR1 is MDHEN and CDR2 SYDVKM. V lost 6 bases and J lost 7, with 19 bases in between. The CDR3 extends over 14 amino acids. CDR3: CASSPGPGMAEQYF. Written as DNA, the CDR3 is TGTGCCAGCAGCCCTGGACCGGGAATGGCTGAGCAGTACTTC.

The V call is TRBV6-5, the J call TRBJ1-5; D remains ambiguous. Germline CDR1 reads MNHEY; CDR2 reads SVGAGI. The CDR3 totals 15 residues. Trimming cost V 0 bases and J 8 bases, with 14 bases left between them. The CDR3 DNA sequence: TGTGCCAGCAGTTACTCGAACATCGCATCGGAGCCCCAGCATTTT. It codes for CASSYSNIASEPQHF.

The rearrangement links TRBV18 to TRBJ2-2, with a possible D match to TRBD1 (6 bases). The V and J ends lost 4 bases and 3 bases respectively, with 15 bases between them. CDR1 KGHSH and CDR2 LQKENI come from the germline V gene. The CDR3 contains 16 residues. The chain's CDR3 is CASSLGEQGYTGELFF. DNA for the CDR3: TGTGCCAGCTCACTTGGTGAACAGGGATACACCGGGGAGCTGTTTTTT.

This chain connects TRBV27 to TRBJ2-7, with D perhaps matching TRBD1 (5 bases). CDR3 length equals 14 residues. CDR1 and CDR2 (germline): MNHEY, SMNVEV (reference sequence). Between the trimmed V and J ends, which lost 5 bases and 0 bases, there was a span of 11 bases. In nucleotides, the CDR3 is TGTGCCAGCAGTCCGACAGTACCCTCCTACGAGCAGTACTTC. Its protein is CASSPTVPSYEQYF.

The V gene is TRBV2, the J gene TRBJ2-7, with a tentative D call TRBD1 (6 bases). The CDR3 contains 14 residues. The germline V and J ends were trimmed by 7 bases and 5 bases, with 18 bases remaining between them. Looked up from germline, CDR1 is SNHLY and CDR2 is FYNNEI. The CDR3 loop is CASTRTQGLNEQYF. In DNA form, the CDR3 reads TGTGCCAGCACAAGAACACAGGGTCTAAACGAGCAGTACTTC. Looking up the rest from reference TRBV2 and TRBJ2-7 gives the full variable domain: EPEVTQTPSHQVTQMGQEVILRCVPISNHLYFYWYRQILGQKVEFLVSFYNNEISEKSEIFDDQFSVERPDGSNFTLKIRSTKLEDSAMYFCASTRTQGLNEQYFGPGTRLTVT.

The rearrangement links TRBV19 to TRBJ2-7, with D perhaps given as TRBD1 or TRBD2 (5 bases each). The V gene lost 11 bases and the J gene lost 3 bases, with 17 bases spanning the gap. Germline assignment: CDR1 LNHDA and CDR2 SQIVND (reference sequence). This CDR3 has 13 residues. CDR3: CASSRDGYYEQYF. The DNA for the CDR3 is TGTGCCTCTTCCCGGGACGGATACTACGAGCAGTACTTC.

This clone was picked up one time. V usage is TRBV28 and J usage is TRBJ2-2; D unclear. In germline, CDR1 is MDHEN, CDR2 SYDVKM. There are 13 residues in the CDR3. The CDR3 loop reads CATEETNTGELFF. As DNA, the CDR3 is TGTGCGACGGAAGAGACGAACACCGGGGAGCTGTTTTTT.

The chain employs TRBV5-1 and TRBJ2-7; D is undetermined. CDR1 is SGHRS, CDR2 YFSETQ, per germline. The CDR3 contains 14 residues. V was pared by 0 bases and J by 5 bases, with 12 bases between. CDR3 sequence reads: CASSLEGLRDEQYF. CDR3 nucleotide sequence: TGCGCCAGCAGCTTGGAGGGTCTTCGGGACGAGCAGTACTTC.

J is TRBJ2-7 and V is TRBV15, with D perhaps TRBD1 or TRBD2 (5 bases each). This CDR3 has 13 amino acids. The germline CDR1 and CDR2 sequences are LNHNV and YYDKDF (reference sequence). Trimming removed 0 bases at V and 8 bases at J, with 11 bases between. CDR3 sequence (DNA): TGTGCCACCAGCAGAGATGTGGGGGTCCAGCAGTACTTC. As protein: CATSRDVGVQQYF. The whole variable domain, remainder taken from reference TRBV15 and TRBJ2-7, is DAMVIQNPRYQVTQFGKPVTLSCSQTLNHNVMYWYQQKSSQAPKLLFHYYDKDFNNEADTPDNFQSRRPNTSFCFLDIRSPGLGDTAMYLCATSRDVGVQQYFGPGTRLTVT.